This T cell receptor beta chain was sequenced in a study of metastatic and nonmetastatic thyroid tumors. Across the study: Samples came from malignant and benign thyroid patients, and repertoires were compared across blood and tumor or nodule tissue. Points from the study as a whole: Patients with malignant thyroid tumors reportedly had significantly higher TCR beta diversity than those with benign nodules, in blood and tumor.

Every patient underwent thyroid surgery untreated. In this sample, this clone turned up a few times. The antigen remains undetermined. In the original workflow: The study took CDR3 differences across clinicopathological groups and made a distant-metastasis classifier for papillary thyroid cancer from them. With MiXCR, TCRdb called clones anew from the PCR reads. It is TCRdb's table, rather than the study itself, that gives the V and J calls and clone size. The sample comprises fewer than 40,000 clones, about 30% of which are singletons, and 15% to 20% rests with the top ten. Sequencing input: tumor tissue. This clonotype was obtained from a female donor with papillary thyroid cancer or a benign thyroid nodule (not recorded which). Some clones in this sample may be carry-over from other donors' samples.

CDR3 nucleotide sequence: TGTGCCAGCAGTTACGGAGAGAATCAGCCCCAGCATTTT. It encodes CASSYGENQPQHF. The rearrangement uses TRBV12-3 or TRBV12-4 and TRBJ1-5; D unresolved. The CDR3 sequence is 13 residues long. V was clipped by 4 bases and J by 4 bases, with 8 bases between them.